This paragraph covers one T cell receptor (beta chain) sequence. There are 15 residues in the CDR3. Germline CDR1 is GTSNPN and CDR2 is SVGIG (reference sequence). V lost 2 bases, J lost 7 bases, and 11 bases stayed unmatched. Followed longitudinally, the Seattle patients had been enrolled during active infection. The assay was immunoSEQ multiplex PCR, and TCRdb's table has in-frame clones only and misses some. The table shows about 120,000 clones, with roughly 85% occurring only once. The sample comes from a study of blood T cell repertoires in COVID-19. Whole-study context: Donors in the United States, Italy and Spain gave samples during acute or convalescent COVID-19. PBMCs, B-cell-depleted T cells, or T cells provided the cDNA or gDNA that made up the material.

The receptor was isolated from a woman between 55 and 75 years old with COVID-19, enrolled during active disease. This chain uses TRBV30 with TRBJ1-2; TRBD1 matches 9 bases. The source material was peripheral blood. CDR3 amino acids: CAWSRDRASSLGYTF. The CDR3 DNA is TGTGCCTGGAGTCGGGACAGGGCCTCCTCCCTTGGCTACACCTTC.